These T cell receptor beta chains were read from a single sample in a study of T-cell reconstitution after alpha-beta-depleted transplantation in children. From the PCR reads, TCRdb called clonotypes with MiXCR, one entry per CDR3 protein. The sample consists of more than 550,000 distinct CDR3 sequences, roughly a tenth of them appearing once. The starting material was PBMCs from the stem cell graft donor, obtained from the stem cell graft. Receptor source: a human donor who donated a stem cell graft to a child with acute myeloid leukemia. Each CDR3 is given with its conserved first and last residue. Fields, in order: V gene, D gene, J gene, CDR3 protein. The D gene is left open where the match is weak.

TRBV7-2	-	TRBJ2-2	CASSLQGMMITGELFF
TRBV3-1	-	TRBJ2-4	CASSQGLTDRAKNIQYF
TRBV12-3/TRBV12-4	TRBD1	TRBJ1-1	CASSFGQGLGAFF
TRBV7-2	-	TRBJ1-6	CASSRLSLDSPLHF
TRBV28	-	TRBJ2-4	CASSYTGAGDIQYF
TRBV6-2/TRBV6-3	TRBD2	TRBJ2-7	CASSSGLAGVSEQYF
TRBV28	-	TRBJ1-2	CASSPGLTHYGYTF
TRBV6-5	-	TRBJ2-6	CASSYSLAGANVLTF
TRBV20-1	-	TRBJ1-2	CSARDQAGWGYGYTF
TRBV3-1	-	TRBJ2-1	CASSRQASNEQFF
TRBV24-1	-	TRBJ2-1	CATSDLGGGDEQFF
TRBV20-1	TRBD2	TRBJ2-1	CSADKAGDANNEQFF
TRBV12-3/TRBV12-4	TRBD1	TRBJ1-5	CASSLATGVNQPQHF
TRBV18	TRBD1	TRBJ2-3	CASSPPRQGPSTDTQYF
TRBV20-1	-	TRBJ2-3	CSARGGTTDTQYF
TRBV18	-	TRBJ2-3	CASSPSTGSTDTQYF
TRBV7-8	-	TRBJ1-1	CASSLGKGGNTEAFF
TRBV30	TRBD1	TRBJ2-1	CAWQPQDRGFRHEQFF
TRBV18	-	TRBJ1-1	CASSPVIGNTEAFF
TRBV5-1	-	TRBJ2-1	CASSLQGHLEQFF
TRBV5-1	-	TRBJ2-4	CASSLVGGGLAKNIQYF
TRBV12-3/TRBV12-4	-	TRBJ1-1	CASSLFTEAFF
TRBV20-1	TRBD2	TRBJ2-1	CSAKELAGVHWGNEQFF
TRBV29-1	-	TRBJ1-3	CSVVNRNTIYF
TRBV28	TRBD1	TRBJ2-5	CASSLGQGVGETQYF
TRBV20-1	TRBD2	TRBJ2-7	CSAPGLAGAQQYF
TRBV20-1	TRBD1	TRBJ1-2	CSARPSDRFYGYTF
TRBV6-5	TRBD1	TRBJ1-1	CASSRGQGFSEAFF
TRBV29-1	-	TRBJ2-1	CSVRSALSSYNEQFF
TRBV6-1	-	TRBJ2-2	CASSPENTGLSRYTGELFF
TRBV29-1	-	TRBJ2-2	CSVPRGRGELFF
TRBV27	TRBD2	TRBJ2-5	CASSLRGLAAWETQYF